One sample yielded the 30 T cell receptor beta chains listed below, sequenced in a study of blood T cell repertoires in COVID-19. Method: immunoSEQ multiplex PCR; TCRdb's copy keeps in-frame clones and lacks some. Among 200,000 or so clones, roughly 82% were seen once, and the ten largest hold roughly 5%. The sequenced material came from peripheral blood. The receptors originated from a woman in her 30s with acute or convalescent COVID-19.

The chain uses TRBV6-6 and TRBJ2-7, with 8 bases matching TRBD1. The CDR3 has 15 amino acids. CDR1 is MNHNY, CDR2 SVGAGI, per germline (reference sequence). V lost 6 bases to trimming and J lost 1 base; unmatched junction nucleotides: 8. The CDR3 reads CASSKPGTGSYEQYF. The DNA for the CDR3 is TGTGCCAGCAGCAAGCCCGGGACAGGATCCTACGAGCAGTACTTC.

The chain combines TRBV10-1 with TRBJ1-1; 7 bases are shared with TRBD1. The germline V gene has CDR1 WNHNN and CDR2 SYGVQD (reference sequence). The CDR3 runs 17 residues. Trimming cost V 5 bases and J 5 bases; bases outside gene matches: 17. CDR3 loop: CASSPFEGGRLGTEAFF. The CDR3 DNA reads TGCGCCAGCAGTCCCTTTGAAGGGGGCAGACTGGGGACTGAAGCTTTCTTT.

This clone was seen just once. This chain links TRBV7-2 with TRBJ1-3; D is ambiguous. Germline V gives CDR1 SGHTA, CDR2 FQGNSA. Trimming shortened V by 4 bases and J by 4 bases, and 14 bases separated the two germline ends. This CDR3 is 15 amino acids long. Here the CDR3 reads CASSSPTGWGNTIYF. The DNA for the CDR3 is TGTGCCAGCAGCTCCCCAACGGGTTGGGGAAACACCATATATTTT.

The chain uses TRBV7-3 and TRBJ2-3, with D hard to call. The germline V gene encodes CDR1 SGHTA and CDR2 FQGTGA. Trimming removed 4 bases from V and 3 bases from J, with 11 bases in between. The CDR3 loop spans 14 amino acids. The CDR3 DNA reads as TGTGCCAGCAGCTCTTCGCGACTTACAGATACGCAGTATTTT. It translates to CASSSSRLTDTQYF.

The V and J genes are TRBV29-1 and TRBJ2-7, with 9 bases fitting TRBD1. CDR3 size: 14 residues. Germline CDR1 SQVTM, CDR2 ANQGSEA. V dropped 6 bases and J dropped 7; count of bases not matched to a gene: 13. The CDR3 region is CSVLRGTGSGEQYF. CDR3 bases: TGCAGCGTCCTCCGTGGGACAGGGTCCGGTGAGCAGTACTTC.

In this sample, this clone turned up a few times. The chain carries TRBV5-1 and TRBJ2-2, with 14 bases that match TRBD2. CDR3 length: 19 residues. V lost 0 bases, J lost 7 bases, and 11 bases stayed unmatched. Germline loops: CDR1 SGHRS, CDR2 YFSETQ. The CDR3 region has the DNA TGCGCCAGCAGCTTGGGACTAGCGGGAGGGCCTGTTGAAGGCGGGGAGCTGTTTTTT. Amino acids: CASSLGLAGGPVEGGELFF.

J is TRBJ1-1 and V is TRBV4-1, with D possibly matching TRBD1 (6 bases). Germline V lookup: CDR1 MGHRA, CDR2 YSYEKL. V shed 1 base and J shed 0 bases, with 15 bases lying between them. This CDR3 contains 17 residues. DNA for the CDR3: TGCGCCAGCAGCCAAGGTGGCCCCAGGGGACTGAACACTGAAGCTTTCTTT. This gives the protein CASSQGGPRGLNTEAFF.

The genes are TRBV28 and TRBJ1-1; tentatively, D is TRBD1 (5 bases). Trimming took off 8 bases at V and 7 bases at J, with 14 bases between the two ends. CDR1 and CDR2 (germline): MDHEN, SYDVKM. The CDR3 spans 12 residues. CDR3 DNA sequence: TGTGCCAGCTCCGGGGGAGTGGGTGAAGCTTTCTTT. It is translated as CASSGGVGEAFF.

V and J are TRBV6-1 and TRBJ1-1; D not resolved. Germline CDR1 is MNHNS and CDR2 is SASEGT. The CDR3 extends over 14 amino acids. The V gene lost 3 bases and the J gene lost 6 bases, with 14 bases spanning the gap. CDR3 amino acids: CASSDYRQAAEAFF. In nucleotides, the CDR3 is TGTGCCAGCAGTGATTATAGGCAGGCCGCTGAAGCTTTCTTT.

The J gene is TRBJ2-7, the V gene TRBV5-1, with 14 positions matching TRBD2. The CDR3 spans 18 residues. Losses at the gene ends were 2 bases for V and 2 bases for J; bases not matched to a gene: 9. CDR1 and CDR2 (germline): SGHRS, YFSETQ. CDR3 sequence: CASSFRAPTSGRAYEQYF. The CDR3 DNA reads TGCGCCAGCAGCTTTAGAGCTCCGACTAGCGGGAGGGCCTACGAGCAGTACTTC.

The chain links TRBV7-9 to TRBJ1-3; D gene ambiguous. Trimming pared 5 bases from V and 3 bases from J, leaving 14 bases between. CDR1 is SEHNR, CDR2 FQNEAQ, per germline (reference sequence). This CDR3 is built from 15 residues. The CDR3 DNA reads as TGTGCCAGCAGCCCAGGCTCACAAAGTGGAAACACCATATATTTT. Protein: CASSPGSQSGNTIYF.

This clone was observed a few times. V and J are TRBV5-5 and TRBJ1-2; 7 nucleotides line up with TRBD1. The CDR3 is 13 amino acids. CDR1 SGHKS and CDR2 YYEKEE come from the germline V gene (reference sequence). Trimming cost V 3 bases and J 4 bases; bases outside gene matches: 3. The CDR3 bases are TGTGCCAGCAGCTCGGGACAGCTCTATGGCTACACCTTC. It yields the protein CASSSGQLYGYTF.

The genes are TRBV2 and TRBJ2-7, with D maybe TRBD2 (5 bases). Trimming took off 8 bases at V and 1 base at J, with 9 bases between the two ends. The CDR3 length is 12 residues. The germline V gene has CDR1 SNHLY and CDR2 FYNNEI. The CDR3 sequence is CASGSPSYEQYF. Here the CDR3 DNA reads TGTGCCAGCGGGAGTCCGTCCTACGAGCAGTACTTC.

This CDR3 is CATSGGRRSTEAFF. CDR3 DNA: TGTGCCACCAGCGGGGGGAGGCGTAGCACTGAAGCTTTCTTT. V gene TRBV15 combines with J gene TRBJ1-1, with TRBD1 as a possible D gene (5 bases). V lost 5 bases, J lost 4 bases, and 14 bases lay in between. Germline-derived CDR1 and CDR2 are LNHNV and YYDKDF (reference sequence). This CDR3 is built from 14 residues.

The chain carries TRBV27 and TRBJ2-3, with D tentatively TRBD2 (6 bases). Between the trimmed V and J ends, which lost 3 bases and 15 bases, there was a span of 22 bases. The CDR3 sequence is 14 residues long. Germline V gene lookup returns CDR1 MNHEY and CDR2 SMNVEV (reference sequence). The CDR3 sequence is CASSLPLQVAGLYF. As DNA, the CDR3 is TGTGCCAGCAGTTTGCCTCTGCAGGTGGCGGGACTCTATTTT.

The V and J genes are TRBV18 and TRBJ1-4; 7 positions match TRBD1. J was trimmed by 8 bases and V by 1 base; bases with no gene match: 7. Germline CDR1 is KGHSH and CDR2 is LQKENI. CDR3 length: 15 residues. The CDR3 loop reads CASSPQEGAGEKLFF. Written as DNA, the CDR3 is TGTGCCAGCTCACCACAAGAGGGGGCCGGGGAAAAACTGTTTTTT.

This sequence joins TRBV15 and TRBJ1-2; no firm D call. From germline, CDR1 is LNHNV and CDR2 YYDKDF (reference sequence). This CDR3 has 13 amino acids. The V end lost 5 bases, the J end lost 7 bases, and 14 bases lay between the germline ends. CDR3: CATSLEAALGYTF. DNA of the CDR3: TGTGCCACCAGCCTCGAAGCGGCGCTTGGCTACACCTTC.

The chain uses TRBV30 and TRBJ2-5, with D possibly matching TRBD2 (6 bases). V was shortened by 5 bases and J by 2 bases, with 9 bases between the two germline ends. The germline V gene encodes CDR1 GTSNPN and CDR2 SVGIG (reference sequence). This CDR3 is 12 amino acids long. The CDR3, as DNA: TGTGCCTGGGATAGCGGACAAGAGACCCAGTACTTC. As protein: CAWDSGQETQYF.

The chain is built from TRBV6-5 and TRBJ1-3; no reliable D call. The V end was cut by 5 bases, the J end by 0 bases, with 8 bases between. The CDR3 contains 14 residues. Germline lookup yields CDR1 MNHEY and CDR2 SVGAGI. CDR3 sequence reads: CASSPGFSGNTIYF. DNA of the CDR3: TGTGCCAGCAGTCCGGGGTTCTCTGGAAACACCATATATTTT.

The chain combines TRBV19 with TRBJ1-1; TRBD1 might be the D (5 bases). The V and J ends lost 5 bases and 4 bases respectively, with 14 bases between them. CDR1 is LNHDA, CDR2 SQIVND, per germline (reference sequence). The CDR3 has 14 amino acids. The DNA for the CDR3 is TGTGCCAGTAGTGCCCACGGGGGTACCACTGAAGCTTTCTTT. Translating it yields CASSAHGGTTEAFF.

CDR3: CSSRQGRETQYF. The CDR3 DNA is TGCAGCTCACGACAGGGGAGGGAGACCCAGTACTTC. The genes are TRBV29-1 and TRBJ2-5, with 8 bases matching TRBD1. The germline V gene has CDR1 SQVTM and CDR2 ANQGSEA. The CDR3 contains 12 residues. V lost 8 bases, J lost 5 bases, and 7 bases stayed unmatched.

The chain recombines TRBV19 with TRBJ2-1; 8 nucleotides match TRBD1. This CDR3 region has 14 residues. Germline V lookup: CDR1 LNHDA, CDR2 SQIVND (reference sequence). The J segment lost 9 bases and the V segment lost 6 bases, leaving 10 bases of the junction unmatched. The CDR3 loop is CASRSDRGRAEQFF. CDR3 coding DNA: TGTGCCAGTAGGTCAGACAGGGGTAGGGCTGAGCAGTTCTTC.

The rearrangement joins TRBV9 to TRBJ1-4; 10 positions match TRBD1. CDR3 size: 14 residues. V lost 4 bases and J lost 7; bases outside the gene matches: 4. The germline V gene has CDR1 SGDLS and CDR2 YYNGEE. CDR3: CASSRDRGLEKLFF. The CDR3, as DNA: TGTGCCAGCAGCCGGGACAGGGGTCTTGAAAAACTGTTTTTT.

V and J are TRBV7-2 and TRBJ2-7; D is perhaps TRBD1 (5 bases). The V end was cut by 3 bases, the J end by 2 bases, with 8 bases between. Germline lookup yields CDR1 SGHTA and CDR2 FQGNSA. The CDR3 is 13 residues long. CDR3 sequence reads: CASSFRVTYEQYF. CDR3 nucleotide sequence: TGTGCCAGCAGCTTCAGGGTGACCTACGAGCAGTACTTC.

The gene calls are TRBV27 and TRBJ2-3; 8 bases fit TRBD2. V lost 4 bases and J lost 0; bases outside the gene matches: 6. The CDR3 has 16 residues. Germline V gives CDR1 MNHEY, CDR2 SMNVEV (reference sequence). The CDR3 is CASSYFAGGSTDTQYF. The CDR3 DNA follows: TGTGCCAGCAGTTACTTTGCGGGAGGAAGCACAGATACGCAGTATTTT.

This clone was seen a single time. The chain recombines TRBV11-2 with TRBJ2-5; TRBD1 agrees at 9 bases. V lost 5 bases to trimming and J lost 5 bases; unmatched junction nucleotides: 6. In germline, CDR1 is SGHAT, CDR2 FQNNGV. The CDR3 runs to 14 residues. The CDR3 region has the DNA TGTGCCAGCAGCAATACAGGGGGCAGGGAGACCCAGTACTTC. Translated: CASSNTGGRETQYF.

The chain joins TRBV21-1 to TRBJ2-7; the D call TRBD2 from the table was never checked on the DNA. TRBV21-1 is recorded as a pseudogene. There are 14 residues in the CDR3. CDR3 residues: CARSLRRGSYEQYF. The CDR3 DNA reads TGTGCCCGATCGCTCAGGCGGGGCTCCTACGAGCAGTACTTC.

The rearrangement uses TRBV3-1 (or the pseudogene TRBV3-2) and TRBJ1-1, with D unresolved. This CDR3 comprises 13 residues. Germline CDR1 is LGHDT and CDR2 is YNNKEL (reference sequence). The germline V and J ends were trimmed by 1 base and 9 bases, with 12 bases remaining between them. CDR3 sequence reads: CASSQGEVVKAFF. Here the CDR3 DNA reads TGTGCCAGCAGCCAAGGAGAGGTCGTCAAAGCTTTCTTT.

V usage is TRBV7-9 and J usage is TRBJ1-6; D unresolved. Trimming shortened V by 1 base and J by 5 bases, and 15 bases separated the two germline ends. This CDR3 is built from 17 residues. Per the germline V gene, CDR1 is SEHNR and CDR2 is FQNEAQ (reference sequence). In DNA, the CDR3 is TGTGCCAGCAGCTTAGGGAGGGCCGGACTCGATAATTCACCCCTCCACTTT. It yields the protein CASSLGRAGLDNSPLHF.

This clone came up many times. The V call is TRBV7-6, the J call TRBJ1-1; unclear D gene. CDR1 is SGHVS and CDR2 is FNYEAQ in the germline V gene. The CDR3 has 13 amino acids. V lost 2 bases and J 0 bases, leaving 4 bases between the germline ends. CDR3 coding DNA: TGTGCCAGCAGCTTATCTGTGAACACTGAAGCTTTCTTT. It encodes CASSLSVNTEAFF. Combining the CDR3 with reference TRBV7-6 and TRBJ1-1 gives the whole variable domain GAGVSQSPRYKVTKRGQDVALRCDPISGHVSLYWYRQALGQGPEFLTYFNYEAQQDKSGLPNDRFSAERPEGSISTLTIQRTEQRDSAMYRCASSLSVNTEAFFGQGTRLTVV.